Below, 15 T cell receptor beta chains from the same sample are listed, as sequenced in a study of blood T cell repertoires in COVID-19. Clones were read by immunoSEQ multiplex PCR, and TCRdb kept only the in-frame ones, dropping some. The data show 100,000 or so clones, about 81% seen once. Sequencing input: peripheral blood. These receptors were obtained from a woman aged 55 to 70 with acute or convalescent COVID-19.

The chain employs TRBV11-3 and TRBJ2-3; 9 positions agree with TRBD1. The CDR3 is made up of 15 amino acids. Germline loops: CDR1 SGHNT, CDR2 YENEEA. The V gene end was trimmed by 5 bases and the J gene end by 4 bases; junction bases not matched to a gene: 7. In DNA form, the CDR3 reads TGTGCCAGCAGCCCCCCCGGGACAGGGTCAGATACGCAGTATTTT. It encodes CASSPPGTGSDTQYF.

V gene TRBV4-3 combines with J gene TRBJ1-3; TRBD1 agrees at 8 bases. V trimming: 1 base; J trimming: 5 bases; junction bases outside the gene matches: 7. CDR3 length: 16 amino acids. CDR1 is LGHNA, CDR2 YSLEER, per germline. CDR3 amino acids: CASSQGYRDRRNTIYF. CDR3 nucleotide sequence: TGCGCCAGCAGCCAAGGATACCGGGACAGGAGAAACACCATATATTTT.

V gene TRBV2 combines with J gene TRBJ2-1; D possibly corresponds to TRBD1 (6 bases). The CDR3 runs to 14 residues. Looked up from germline, CDR1 is SNHLY and CDR2 is FYNNEI. V was clipped by 7 bases and J by 1 base, with 11 bases between them. In DNA, the CDR3 is TGTGCCAGCACTCAGGGGCGGTCCTACAATGAGCAGTTCTTC. Translated, it gives CASTQGRSYNEQFF.

The chain combines TRBV5-5 with TRBJ1-6; D not resolved. Trimming took off 0 bases at V and 1 base at J, with 11 bases between the two ends. CDR1 is SGHKS, CDR2 YYEKEE, per germline (reference sequence). The CDR3 runs to 17 residues. This chain's CDR3 is CASSLGGLRSYNSPLHF. The DNA of the CDR3 is TGTGCCAGCAGCTTGGGTGGGCTCAGATCCTATAATTCACCCCTCCACTTT.

The chain combines TRBV7-3 with TRBJ2-1, with D possibly matching TRBD2 (5 bases). Germline CDR1 and CDR2: SGHTA and FQGTGA. Trimming stripped 0 bases from V and 5 bases from J, with 8 bases between. The CDR3 runs 14 residues. The CDR3 here is CASSLTGLNNEQFF. In nucleotides, the CDR3 is TGTGCCAGCAGCTTAACCGGACTTAACAATGAGCAGTTCTTC.

The CDR3, as DNA: TGCAGCGTCACGTCCTTCGGAGGCGGTGAGCAGTTCTTC. Translating it yields CSVTSFGGGEQFF. The chain has TRBV29-1 and TRBJ2-1; the D gene is possibly TRBD2 (5 bases). Germline CDR1 SQVTM, CDR2 ANQGSEA. Trimming pared 6 bases from V and 9 bases from J, leaving 18 bases between. The CDR3 loop spans 13 amino acids.

This clone appeared a single time. This rearrangement joins TRBV4-3 to TRBJ1-1, with D perhaps TRBD1 (5 bases). The germline V gene has CDR1 LGHNA and CDR2 YSLEER. The CDR3 is made up of 14 amino acids. V lost 0 bases to trimming and J lost 11 bases, with 16 bases between them. This CDR3 reads CASSQDRSGKNAFF. The CDR3 coding sequence is TGCGCCAGCAGCCAAGATCGATCAGGGAAAAACGCTTTCTTT.

The chain has TRBV7-2 and TRBJ2-7; a weak D match, TRBD1 (5 bases). This CDR3 is built from 14 residues. Germline V gene data show CDR1 as SGHTA and CDR2 as FQGNSA. V dropped 7 bases and J dropped 9 bases, with 22 bases sitting between them. CDR3 protein: CASNPDSSGRRQYF. As DNA, the CDR3 is TGTGCCAGCAACCCCGACAGCTCCGGACGTAGGCAGTACTTC.

The CDR3 bases are TGTGCCAGCAGTGAAGAATCTCAAGAGACCCAGTACTTC. Protein: CASSEESQETQYF. The V and J genes are TRBV2 and TRBJ2-5; D unresolved. The CDR3 extends over 13 amino acids. V was pared by 1 base and J by 2 bases, with 5 bases between. CDR1 and CDR2 from the germline V gene are SNHLY and FYNNEI.

The V and J genes are TRBV30 and TRBJ1-6; 7 bases match TRBD1. This CDR3 comprises 14 residues. The V gene end was trimmed by 1 base and the J gene end by 5 bases; junction bases not matched to a gene: 2. Germline CDR1 GTSNPN, CDR2 SVGIG (reference sequence). For the CDR3, the DNA is TGTGCCTGGAGTGAAGGGGGCGATAATTCACCCCTCCACTTT. Encoded protein: CAWSEGGDNSPLHF.

The V gene is TRBV30, the J gene TRBJ1-2; 11 bases agree with TRBD1. This CDR3 has 15 amino acids. Looked up from germline, CDR1 is GTSNPN and CDR2 is SVGIG (reference sequence). After removal of 5 bases from V and 4 bases from J, the junction contained 9 bases not matched to a gene. The CDR3 reads CAWYKWTGGGYGYTF. The DNA of the CDR3 is TGTGCCTGGTACAAATGGACAGGGGGCGGCTATGGCTACACCTTC.

V and J are TRBV7-2 and TRBJ1-1; TRBD1 matches at 8 bases. With V trimmed by 1 base and J by 7 bases, 8 bases remained unmatched. Germline V gene sequence: CDR1 SGHTA, CDR2 FQGNSA. The CDR3 has 15 residues. CDR3 region: CASSLGTTGGYEAFF. In DNA form, the CDR3 reads TGTGCCAGCAGCTTAGGGACTACAGGGGGATATGAAGCTTTCTTT.

This chain links TRBV2 with TRBJ2-3; 12 bases agree with TRBD2. Germline V gives CDR1 SNHLY, CDR2 FYNNEI. V was clipped by 8 bases and J by 4 bases; unmatched bases: 10. This CDR3 spans 16 amino acids. This CDR3 reads CASRWSSGGDADTQYF. The CDR3 DNA is TGTGCCAGCCGATGGTCTAGCGGGGGGGACGCAGATACGCAGTATTTT.

CDR3 in amino acids: CSPQNRDTQYF. The CDR3 DNA is TGCAGTCCACAGAACAGGGATACGCAGTATTTT. The rearrangement uses TRBV20-1 and TRBJ2-3, with a weak D call TRBD1 (5 bases). Germline V lookup: CDR1 DFQATT, CDR2 SNEGSKA (reference sequence). V was clipped by 8 bases and J by 6 bases, with 12 bases between them. The length of the CDR3 is 11 residues.

The genes are TRBV14 and TRBJ2-3, with D possibly TRBD1 on 6 matching bases. The V end was cut by 4 bases, the J end by 3 bases, with 14 bases between. This CDR3 comprises 15 residues. Germline V gene data show CDR1 as SGHDN and CDR2 as FVKESK. The CDR3 loop reads CASSRRDIRTDTQYF. The CDR3 nucleotides read TGTGCCAGCAGCCGACGGGACATTCGAACAGATACGCAGTATTTT.